A single sample is the source of the 10 T cell receptor beta chains below, sequenced in a study of early T cells in non-severe SARS-CoV-2 infection. TCRdb re-analysed the 5' RACE reads in MiXCR, keeping a single row per CDR3 protein. Here the sample spans 43,000 or so distinct CDR3 sequences, 6% to 8.5% being singletons. Sequences were obtained from whole blood. The source is an adult who was a healthcare worker with PCR-confirmed SARS-CoV-2 infection or an uninfected control (not recorded which).

The rearrangement uses TRBV6-5 and TRBJ2-7; no definite D call. The CDR3 consists of 13 residues. Per the germline V gene, CDR1 is MNHEY and CDR2 is SVGAGI. With 3 bases removed from V and 2 bases from J, the gap between germline ends came to 8 bases. The DNA of the CDR3 is TGTGCCAGCAGTTATGGTGAGGCCTACGAGCAGTACTTC. This encodes CASSYGEAYEQYF.

This sequence joins TRBV7-2 and TRBJ2-3, with D possibly matching TRBD1 (5 bases). Germline CDR1 SGHTA, CDR2 FQGNSA. V lost 4 bases and J 2 bases, leaving 10 bases between the germline ends. This CDR3 is built from 14 residues. CDR3 in amino acids: CASSSTGPTDTQYF. The CDR3 DNA sequence: TGTGCCAGCAGCTCAACAGGACCCACAGATACGCAGTATTTT.

In its sample, this clonotype was seen a few times. The chain uses TRBV20-1 and TRBJ2-7, with 11 bases fitting TRBD2. Per the germline V gene, CDR1 is DFQATT and CDR2 is SNEGSKA (reference sequence). V trimming: 5 bases; J trimming: 6 bases; junction bases outside the gene matches: 12. The CDR3 totals 15 residues. CDR3 in amino acids: CSAPPSGGYFSEQYF. In nucleotides, the CDR3 is TGCAGTGCTCCTCCTAGCGGGGGGTACTTCTCCGAGCAGTACTTC.

The sample holds many counts of this clonotype. The chain joins TRBV27 to TRBJ2-3, with 8 bases identical to TRBD2. Trimming removed 5 bases from V and 5 bases from J; junction bases left unmatched: 12. CDR1 MNHEY and CDR2 SMNVEV come from the germline V gene (reference sequence). The CDR3 loop spans 16 amino acids. CDR3 amino acids: CASSLLIGGAQDTQYF. The CDR3 coding sequence is TGTGCCAGCAGTCTACTAATCGGGGGGGCCCAAGATACGCAGTATTTT.

In this sample, this clonotype turned up many times. The V call is TRBV28, the J call TRBJ2-3; 7 positions agree with TRBD2. Germline lookup yields CDR1 MDHEN and CDR2 SYDVKM. V gave up 8 bases and J gave up 1 base; unmatched junction bases: 6. The CDR3 totals 14 residues. For the CDR3, the DNA is TGTGCCAGCTACGGGGGGACTCGCACAGATACGCAGTATTTT. Translating gives CASYGGTRTDTQYF. Variable domain in full (rest from reference TRBV28 and TRBJ2-3): DVKVTQSSRYLVKRTGEKVFLECVQDMDHENMFWYRQDPGLGLRLIYFSYDVKMKEKGDIPEGYSVSREKKERFSLILESASTNQTSMYLCASYGGTRTDTQYFGPGTRLTVL.

In its sample, this clonotype was seen a few times. The chain recombines TRBV27 with TRBJ1-2; D is unclear. This CDR3 spans 15 amino acids. CDR1 and CDR2 from the germline V gene are MNHEY and SMNVEV (reference sequence). Trimming removed 0 bases at V and 5 bases at J, with 13 bases between. In DNA, the CDR3 is TGTGCCAGCAGTTTATCAGGACGGATATTTTATGGCTACACCTTC. Protein: CASSLSGRIFYGYTF.

This clonotype was observed a handful of times. The chain uses TRBV3-1 and TRBJ1-2; D is undetermined. The CDR3 is 13 residues long. Deletions cut 0 bases from V and 2 bases from J, with 4 bases between. Germline V gives CDR1 LGHDT, CDR2 YNNKEL (reference sequence). The CDR3 region has the DNA TGTGCCAGCAGCCAAGACGCCAACTATGGCTACACCTTC. Translated, it gives CASSQDANYGYTF.

This chain connects TRBV7-9 to TRBJ2-2; D unclear. This CDR3 spans 13 amino acids. The ends were cut back, 3 bases at V and 1 base at J, with 3 bases in the middle. Germline CDR1 and CDR2: SEHNR and FQNEAQ (reference sequence). The CDR3 protein is CASSFGNTGELFF. For the CDR3, the DNA is TGTGCCAGCAGCTTCGGGAACACCGGGGAGCTGTTTTTT. The complete variable domain, with remaining parts taken from reference TRBV7-9 and TRBJ2-2, reads DTGVSQNPRHKITKRGQNVTFRCDPISEHNRLYWYRQTLGQGPEFLTYFQNEAQLEKSRLLSDRFSAERPKGSFSTLEIQRTEQGDSAMYLCASSFGNTGELFFGEGSRLTVL.

This clonotype was seen repeatedly, ten times or more. The genes are TRBV24-1 and TRBJ2-7, with D maybe TRBD1 (6 bases). The V gene's germline CDR1 is KGHDR and CDR2 SFDVKD. This CDR3 is built from 16 residues. V lost 2 bases, J lost 0 bases, and 13 bases lay in between. CDR3 nucleotides: TGTGCCACCAGTGATTCCAGGGGTTACCCCTCCTACGAGCAGTACTTC. Residues: CATSDSRGYPSYEQYF.

This clonotype showed up many times. This chain connects TRBV15 to TRBJ2-3; no clear D. This CDR3 is built from 12 residues. Trimming stripped 0 bases from V and 6 bases from J, with 4 bases between. Germline loops: CDR1 LNHNV, CDR2 YYDKDF (reference sequence). The CDR3 bases are TGTGCCACCAGCAGAGATGTGGATACGCAGTATTTT. Translated, it gives CATSRDVDTQYF.